A single sample gave rise to the 16 T cell receptor beta chains below, sequenced in a study of blood T cell repertoires in COVID-19. Profiling relied on immunoSEQ multiplex PCR, and the TCRdb table lists in-frame clones only, not all of them. The data show fewer than 300,000 clones, with under 85% seen just once and 0.7% to 0.9% held by the top ten. Sequencing was carried out using peripheral blood. The receptors derive from a human donor with COVID-19, enrolled during active disease. The donor label of this sample is uncertain.

The gene calls are TRBV28 and TRBJ1-1; TRBD1 matches at 7 bases. Looked up from germline, CDR1 is MDHEN and CDR2 is SYDVKM. Trimming took 7 bases from V and 0 from J; bases not matched to a gene: 8. CDR3 length: 15 residues. CDR3 sequence (DNA): TGTGCCAGCAATCAGGGGGGTATTTTGAACACTGAAGCTTTCTTT. It is translated as CASNQGGILNTEAFF. Full variable domain (remainder filled in from reference TRBV28 and TRBJ1-1): DVKVTQSSRYLVKRTGEKVFLECVQDMDHENMFWYRQDPGLGLRLIYFSYDVKMKEKGDIPEGYSVSREKKERFSLILESASTNQTSMYLCASNQGGILNTEAFFGQGTRLTVV.

On this clone itself: The sample contains more than one DNA sequence encoding this CDR3. The rearrangement joins TRBV30 to TRBJ2-5; D is unclear. The V gene's germline CDR1 is GTSNPN and CDR2 SVGIG (reference sequence). The length of the CDR3 is 12 residues. V lost 0 bases and J lost 4, with 6 bases in between. CDR3 sequence: CAWSVLRETQYF. The CDR3 DNA reads TGTGCCTGGAGTGTACTGCGAGAGACCCAGTACTTC.

The genes are TRBV6-5 and TRBJ1-2; perhaps TRBD1 as D (6 bases). Germline CDR1 MNHEY, CDR2 SVGAGI. The ends were cut back, 6 bases at V and 3 bases at J, with 14 bases in the middle. CDR3 length: 14 amino acids. DNA for the CDR3: TGTGCCAGCAGCCCCCGGGACACGGACTATGGCTACACCTTC. Residues: CASSPRDTDYGYTF.

The chain employs TRBV11-3 and TRBJ2-5, with TRBD1 identical over 7 bases. The CDR3 extends over 15 amino acids. Germline V CDR1 and CDR2: SGHNT, YENEEA. V lost 1 base to trimming and J lost 2 bases; unmatched junction nucleotides: 4. The CDR3 region is CASSLGGQRQETQYF. The CDR3 DNA reads TGTGCCAGCAGCTTAGGGGGACAGAGACAAGAGACCCAGTACTTC.

This chain links TRBV7-2 with TRBJ2-5, with 12 bases identical to TRBD2. The junction had 2 bases not matched to a gene; V was cut back by 2 bases and J by 4 bases. The CDR3 covers 15 residues. Germline-derived CDR1 and CDR2 are SGHTA and FQGNSA. This chain's CDR3 is CASSLRLAGAETQYF. The CDR3 region has the DNA TGTGCCAGCAGCTTACGACTAGCGGGAGCAGAGACCCAGTACTTC.

Only a few counts were recorded for this clone. The CDR3 here is CANPPQARYF. The CDR3 DNA follows: TGTGCCAACCCACCTCAAGCGAGGTACTTC. This chain joins TRBV28 and TRBJ2-7; D is unclear. Germline V gives CDR1 MDHEN, CDR2 SYDVKM. Trimming took off 10 bases at V and 12 bases at J, with 16 bases between the two ends. The CDR3 has 10 amino acids.

This chain links TRBV4-1 with TRBJ1-2; 8 nucleotides align to TRBD1. V was clipped by 2 bases and J by 7 bases; unmatched bases: 15. Germline lookup yields CDR1 MGHRA and CDR2 YSYEKL. The CDR3 loop spans 17 amino acids. The CDR3 region is CASSQSFTRGRRGGYTF. In DNA, the CDR3 is TGCGCCAGCAGCCAAAGTTTCACCAGGGGGCGCCGGGGTGGCTACACCTTC.

This chain joins TRBV11-2 and TRBJ2-1; 7 bases map to TRBD2. The CDR3 loop spans 16 amino acids. Germline loops: CDR1 SGHAT, CDR2 FQNNGV. V was clipped by 1 base and J by 0 bases; unmatched bases: 3. In DNA form, the CDR3 reads TGTGCCAGCAGCTTAGGGCCTAGCGGCTCCTACAATGAGCAGTTCTTC. Protein: CASSLGPSGSYNEQFF.

V is TRBV7-2 and J is TRBJ2-7, with 12 bases identical to TRBD1. The CDR3 totals 14 residues. Germline-derived CDR1 and CDR2 are SGHTA and FQGNSA. After removal of 7 bases from V and 4 bases from J, the junction contained 5 bases not matched to a gene. The DNA of the CDR3 is TGTGCCAGCACACCGGGACAGGGGGCGTACGAGCAGTACTTC. Its protein product is CASTPGQGAYEQYF.

V usage is TRBV6-5 and J usage is TRBJ1-6; D remains unclear. V was clipped by 2 bases and J by 7 bases, with 12 bases between them. This CDR3 is 15 amino acids long. CDR1 is MNHEY, CDR2 SVGAGI, per germline. CDR3: CASSYGGRENSPLHF. CDR3 coding DNA: TGTGCCAGCAGTTACGGCGGACGGGAGAATTCACCCCTCCACTTT.

On this clone: One end of the junction is discordant with germline, which a read error may explain. The chain links TRBV28 to TRBJ1-1; perhaps TRBD1 as D (5 bases). CDR1 is MDHEN and CDR2 is SYDVKM in the germline V gene. The CDR3 totals 11 residues. DNA of the CDR3: TGTGCCAGCAGGCACCGGGACGGAGGGTCCTTT. It is translated as CASRHRDGGSF.

This chain joins TRBV11-2 and TRBJ1-6; D possibly corresponds to TRBD1 (6 bases). The CDR3 spans 16 residues. The V end was cut by 0 bases, the J end by 7 bases, with 13 bases between. Germline values: CDR1 SGHAT, CDR2 FQNNGV. This CDR3 reads CASSLEGGKLNSPLHF. For the CDR3, the DNA is TGTGCCAGCAGCTTAGAAGGGGGAAAGCTGAATTCACCCCTCCACTTT. Full variable domain (remainder filled in from reference TRBV11-2 and TRBJ1-6): EAGVAQSPRYKIIEKRQSVAFWCNPISGHATLYWYQQILGQGPKLLIQFQNNGVVDDSQLPKDRFSAERLKGVDSTLKIQPAKLEDSAVYLCASSLEGGKLNSPLHFGNGTRLTVT.

The chain has TRBV5-8 and TRBJ1-3; TRBD1 is a possible D gene (5 bases). With 2 bases removed from V and 4 bases from J, the gap between germline ends came to 13 bases. The CDR3 is 15 residues long. Germline CDR1 is SGHTS and CDR2 is YDEGEE. The CDR3 region has the DNA TGTGCCAGCAGCTTAGATCCCGACAGAGGAAACACCATATATTTT. Translation gives CASSLDPDRGNTIYF.

The chain combines TRBV19 with TRBJ2-7; a weak D match, TRBD2 (6 bases). This CDR3 is built from 15 residues. The germline V gene encodes CDR1 LNHDA and CDR2 SQIVND (reference sequence). Trimming removed 5 bases from V and 5 bases from J, with 19 bases in between. The CDR3: CASSFHPGDFNEQYF. In DNA, the CDR3 is TGTGCCAGTAGTTTCCACCCCGGGGACTTTAACGAGCAGTACTTC. Full variable domain (missing parts from reference TRBV19 and TRBJ2-7): DGGITQSPKYLFRKEGQNVTLSCEQNLNHDAMYWYRQDPGQGLRLIYYSQIVNDFQKGDIAEGYSVSREKKESFPLTVTSAQKNPTAFYLCASSFHPGDFNEQYFGPGTRLTVT.

This clone was recorded only once. This chain joins TRBV6-5 and TRBJ2-5, with 7 bases lining up with TRBD1. Germline assignment: CDR1 MNHEY and CDR2 SVGAGI. The CDR3 is 13 residues long. V trimming: 2 bases; J trimming: 4 bases; junction bases outside the gene matches: 1. CDR3 amino acids: CASSYNRGETQYF. The CDR3 DNA is TGTGCCAGCAGTTACAACAGGGGAGAGACCCAGTACTTC.

The rearrangement uses TRBV6-4 and TRBJ1-6; 7 nucleotides line up with TRBD1. CDR3 size: 14 residues. The V segment lost 6 bases and the J segment 8 bases; nucleotides outside the gene matches: 7. Germline values: CDR1 MRHNA, CDR2 SNTAGT. The CDR3 coding sequence is TGTGCCAGCAGGCCGACAGGGTGGGATTCACCCCTCCACTTT. This codes for CASRPTGWDSPLHF.